A selection of T cell receptor beta chains follows, all from one sample in a study of T cells in severe cutaneous drug reactions. TCRdb reanalyzed the multiplex PCR reads and collapses them to one entry per CDR3 protein, without DNA. The sample holds around 4,200 distinct CDR3 sequences. The specimen sequenced was PBMCs. These receptors came from a human donor with Stevens-Johnson syndrome, a severe cutaneous drug reaction. CDR3s include the opening cysteine and the closing phenylalanine or tryptophan. Size is stated for part of the rows, as once, few or many counts, or as a class when the clone is expanded.

TRBV20-1,NA,TRBJ2-4,CSASFHPGLAGSQRENIQYF
TRBV6-4,NA,TRBJ2-1,CASSVAGEGGNEQFF
TRBV28,NA,TRBJ2-7,CASSPSRFYEQYF
TRBV18,NA,TRBJ1-5,CASSALPLAGAHQPQHF
TRBV28,NA,TRBJ1-5,CASSLLVGRAIDSNQPQHF
TRBV20-1,NA,TRBJ2-7,CSANPERGLSYEQYF
TRBV6-1,medium-sized,TRBJ1-1,CASIQNTEAFF
TRBV29-1,NA,TRBJ1-2,CSVDRVNYGYTF
TRBV20-1,NA,TRBJ2-1,CSARDRAEHNEQFF
TRBV20-1,NA,TRBJ2-7,CSAEGSSYEQYF
TRBV28,NA,TRBJ2-1,CASSLTYNEQFF
TRBV6-6,NA,TRBJ2-4,CASSYLSGTVAKNIQYF
TRBV4-1,NA,TRBJ2-5,CASSQEVTDEETQYF
TRBV20-1,NA,TRBJ2-3,CSATPQGKSDTQYF
TRBV19,NA,TRBJ1-2,CASGGGANYGYTF
TRBV2,medium-sized,TRBJ1-1,CASSDGHAGSNTEAFF
TRBV10-3,NA,TRBJ2-2,CAISSGTYSNTGELFF
TRBV20-1,NA,TRBJ2-3,CSARGAPDTQYF
TRBV12-3/TRBV12-4,NA,TRBJ2-3,CASSFGIGHTDTQYF
TRBV20-1,NA,TRBJ2-5,CSARDLLASGNQETQYF
TRBV7-2,medium-sized,TRBJ2-1,CASSLGWEIEQFF
TRBV20-1,NA,TRBJ2-1,CSARDQSGKLDEQFF
TRBV11-3,NA,TRBJ2-1,CASSLQSGGSYNEQFF
TRBV13,NA,TRBJ1-6,CASSLRDRVNSPLHF
TRBV2,medium-sized,TRBJ2-5,CASIGLAGVQETQYF
TRBV27,NA,TRBJ1-1,CASSSLSPFGTGGITEAFF
TRBV6-6,NA,TRBJ1-2,CASSYSSPGPYGYTF